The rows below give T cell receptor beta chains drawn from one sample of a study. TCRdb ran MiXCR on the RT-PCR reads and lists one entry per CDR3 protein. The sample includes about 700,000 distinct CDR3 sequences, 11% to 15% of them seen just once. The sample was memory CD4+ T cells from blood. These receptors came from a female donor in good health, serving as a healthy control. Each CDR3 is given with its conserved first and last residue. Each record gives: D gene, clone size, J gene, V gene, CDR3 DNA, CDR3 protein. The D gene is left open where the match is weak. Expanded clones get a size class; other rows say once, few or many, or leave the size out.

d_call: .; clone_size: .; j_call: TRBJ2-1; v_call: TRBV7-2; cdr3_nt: TGTGCCAGCAGCTTAGGTAGCGAACCAGTTCATGAGCAGTTCTTC; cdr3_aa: CASSLGSEPVHEQFF
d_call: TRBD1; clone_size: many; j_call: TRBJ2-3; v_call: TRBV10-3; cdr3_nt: TGTGCCATCAGAAGACAGGGGGCAACAGATACGCAGTATTTT; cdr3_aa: CAIRRQGATDTQYF
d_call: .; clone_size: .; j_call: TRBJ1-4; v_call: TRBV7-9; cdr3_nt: TGTGCCAGCAGCTTAGACTCCCCAGCCCTTGAAAAACTGTTTTTT; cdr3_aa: CASSLDSPALEKLFF
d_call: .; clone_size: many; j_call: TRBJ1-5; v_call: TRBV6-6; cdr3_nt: TGTGCCAGCAGTCGGTCCAATCAGCCCCAGCATTTT; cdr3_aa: CASSRSNQPQHF
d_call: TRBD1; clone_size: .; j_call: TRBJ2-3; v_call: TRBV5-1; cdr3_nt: TGCGCCAGCAGCACCTCCGGGACAGTGGGCACAGATACGCAGTATTTT; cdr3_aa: CASSTSGTVGTDTQYF
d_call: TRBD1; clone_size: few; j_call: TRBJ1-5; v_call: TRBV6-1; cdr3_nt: TGTGCCAGCAGATCCGGGACAGAGTATCAGCCCCAGCATTTT; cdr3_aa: CASRSGTEYQPQHF
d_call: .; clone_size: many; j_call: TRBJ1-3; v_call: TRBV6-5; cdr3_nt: TGTGCCATCGAACGACGCGGATACTCTGGAAACACCATATATTTT; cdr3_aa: CAIERRGYSGNTIYF
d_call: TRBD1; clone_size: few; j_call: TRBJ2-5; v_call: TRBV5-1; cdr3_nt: TGCGCCAGCAGCGTAGGACAGGCAGTGGAGACCCAGTACTTC; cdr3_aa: CASSVGQAVETQYF
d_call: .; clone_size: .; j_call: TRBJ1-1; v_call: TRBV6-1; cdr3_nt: TGTGCCAGTCTGCTGGGCAGTTACACTGAAGCTTTCTTT; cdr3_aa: CASLLGSYTEAFF
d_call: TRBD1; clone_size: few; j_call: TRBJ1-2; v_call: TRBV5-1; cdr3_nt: TGCGCCAGCAGCGAGGGGACAGCAAACTATGGCTACACCTTC; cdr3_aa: CASSEGTANYGYTF
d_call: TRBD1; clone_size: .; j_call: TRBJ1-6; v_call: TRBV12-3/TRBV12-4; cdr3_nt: TGTGCCAGCAGCCGAGGGACAGCATTGGCTAATTCACCCCTCCACTTT; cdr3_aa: CASSRGTALANSPLHF
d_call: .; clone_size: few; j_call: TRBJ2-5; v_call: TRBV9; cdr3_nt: TGTGCCAGCAGCGTAGGTTTGGGGCAGGGGCAAGAGACCCAGTACTTC; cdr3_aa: CASSVGLGQGQETQYF
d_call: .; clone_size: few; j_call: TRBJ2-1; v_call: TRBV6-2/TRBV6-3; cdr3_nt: TGTGCCAGCAGACTTCCCTACAATGAGCAGTTCTTC; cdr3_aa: CASRLPYNEQFF
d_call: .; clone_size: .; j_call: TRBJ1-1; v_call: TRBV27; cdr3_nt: TGTGCCAGCAGAAATACAGGAGGGAACACTGAAGCTTTCTTT; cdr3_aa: CASRNTGGNTEAFF
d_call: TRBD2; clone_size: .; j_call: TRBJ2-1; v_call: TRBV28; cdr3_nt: TGTGCCAGCAGTTTTCGACTAGCGGGAGTAAGGAATGAGCAGTTCTTC; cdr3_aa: CASSFRLAGVRNEQFF
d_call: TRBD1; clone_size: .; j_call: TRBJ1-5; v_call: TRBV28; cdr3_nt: TGTGCCAGCAGGATGGGACAGAGGAGTCAGCCCCAGCATTTT; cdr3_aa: CASRMGQRSQPQHF
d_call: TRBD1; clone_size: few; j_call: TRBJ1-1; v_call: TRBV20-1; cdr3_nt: TGCAGTGCTGGACAGGAGTGGACTGAAGCTTTCTTT; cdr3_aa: CSAGQEWTEAFF
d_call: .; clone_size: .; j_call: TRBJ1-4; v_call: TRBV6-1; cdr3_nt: TGTGCCAGCAGTGAAGCAGGGTCCCGGGGTGAAAAACTGTTTTTT; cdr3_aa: CASSEAGSRGEKLFF
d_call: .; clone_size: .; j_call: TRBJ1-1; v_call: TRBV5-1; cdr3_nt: TGCGCCAGCAGAAAGGACAGTGAAGCTTTCTTT; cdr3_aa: CASRKDSEAFF
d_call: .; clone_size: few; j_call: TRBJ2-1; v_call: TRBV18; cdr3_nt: TGTGCCAGCTCACCACCCGCCAGGGGACACAATGAGCAGTTCTTC; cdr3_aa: CASSPPARGHNEQFF
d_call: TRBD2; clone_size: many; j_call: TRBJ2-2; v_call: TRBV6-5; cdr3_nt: TGTGCCAGCAGTTATCGGGAACTAGCGGGAGGCACCGGGGAGCTGTTTTTT; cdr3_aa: CASSYRELAGGTGELFF
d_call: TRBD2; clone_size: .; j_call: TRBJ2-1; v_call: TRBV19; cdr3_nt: TGTGCCAGTATGCGGACTAGCGGGAGTACCTACAATGAGCAGTTCTTC; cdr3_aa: CASMRTSGSTYNEQFF
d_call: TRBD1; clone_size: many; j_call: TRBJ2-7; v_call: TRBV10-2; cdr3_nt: TGCGCCAGCAGTAGGGACAGGGGCGGCGAGCAGTACTTC; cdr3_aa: CASSRDRGGEQYF
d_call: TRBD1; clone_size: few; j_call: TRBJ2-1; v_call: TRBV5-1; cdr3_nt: TGCGCCAGCAGCTTGACCGGGACAGGGTATGGTATCGATGAGCAGTTCTTC; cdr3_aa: CASSLTGTGYGIDEQFF
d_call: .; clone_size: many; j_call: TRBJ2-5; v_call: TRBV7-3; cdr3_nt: TGTGCCAGCAGCCTCTTTACAGGGGGAGGGCAAGAGACCCAGTACTTC; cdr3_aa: CASSLFTGGGQETQYF
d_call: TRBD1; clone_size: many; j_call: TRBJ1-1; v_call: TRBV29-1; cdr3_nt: TGCAGCGGGAGGGACAGATTGAACACTGAAGCTTTCTTT; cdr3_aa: CSGRDRLNTEAFF
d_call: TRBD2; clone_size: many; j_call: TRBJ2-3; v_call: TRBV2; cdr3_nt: TGTGCCAGCACGGGGGGACTAGCGGCCCTCAGCACAGATACGCAGTATTTT; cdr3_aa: CASTGGLAALSTDTQYF
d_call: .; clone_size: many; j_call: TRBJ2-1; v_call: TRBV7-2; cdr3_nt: TGTGCCAGCAGCGGCGACAAAATCTACAATGAGCAGTTCTTC; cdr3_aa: CASSGDKIYNEQFF
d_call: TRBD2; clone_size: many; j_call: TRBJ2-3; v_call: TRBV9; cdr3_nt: TGTGCCAGCAGCACCATGGGACGGGGGGAAGATACGCAGTATTTT; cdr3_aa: CASSTMGRGEDTQYF
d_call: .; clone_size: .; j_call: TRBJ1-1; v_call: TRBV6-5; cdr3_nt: TGTGCCAGCAAAAGGGAATCTTGGGGCACTGAAGCTTTCTTT; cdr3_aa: CASKRESWGTEAFF
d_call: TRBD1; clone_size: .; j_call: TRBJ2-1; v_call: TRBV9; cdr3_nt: TGTGCCAGCAGCGCCTACCGGGACAGGGTTAACAATGAGCAGTTCTTC; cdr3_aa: CASSAYRDRVNNEQFF
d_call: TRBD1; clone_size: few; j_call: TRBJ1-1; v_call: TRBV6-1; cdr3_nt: TGTGCCAGCAGGCCCGGGACAGGCCTGAACACTGAAGCTTTCTTT; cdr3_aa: CASRPGTGLNTEAFF
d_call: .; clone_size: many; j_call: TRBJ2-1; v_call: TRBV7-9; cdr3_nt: TGTGCCAGCAGCTTAGGAGCAACAGAGCAGTTCTTC; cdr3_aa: CASSLGATEQFF
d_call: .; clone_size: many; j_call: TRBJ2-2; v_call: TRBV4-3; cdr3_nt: TGCGCCAGCAGCCGCATTCGGGGGCCCGGGGAGCTGTTTTTT; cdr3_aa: CASSRIRGPGELFF
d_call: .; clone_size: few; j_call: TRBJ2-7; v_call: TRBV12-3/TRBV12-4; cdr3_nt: TGTGCCAGCAGTACCCGAACAGGGTCGGGCGAGCAGTACTTC; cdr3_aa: CASSTRTGSGEQYF
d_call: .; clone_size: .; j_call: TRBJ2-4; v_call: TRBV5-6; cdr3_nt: TGTGCCAGCAGCTTGCGGAGGGAGTTGGACAAAAACATTCAGTACTTC; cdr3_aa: CASSLRRELDKNIQYF
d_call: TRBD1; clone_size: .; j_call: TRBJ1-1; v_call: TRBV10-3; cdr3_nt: TGTGCCATCAGTGAGTCGGGGGGACAGGGGAACACTGAAGCTTTCTTT; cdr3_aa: CAISESGGQGNTEAFF
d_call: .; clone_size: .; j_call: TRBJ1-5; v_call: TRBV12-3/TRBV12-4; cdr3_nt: TGTGCCAGCAGTTTAGCTCCGGATCAGCCCCAGCATTTT; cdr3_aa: CASSLAPDQPQHF
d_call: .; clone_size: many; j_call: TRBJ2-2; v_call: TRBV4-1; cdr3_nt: TGCGCCAGCAGCCAAGGGGTCGTAGCGGCTTACACCGGGGAGCTGTTTTTT; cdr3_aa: CASSQGVVAAYTGELFF
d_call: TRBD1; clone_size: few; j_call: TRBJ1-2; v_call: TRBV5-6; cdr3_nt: TGTGCCAGCACCCTACCGGGACAGGGGGCAATGGGGGGCTACACCTTC; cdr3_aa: CASTLPGQGAMGGYTF
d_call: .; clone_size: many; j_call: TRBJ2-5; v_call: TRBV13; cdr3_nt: TGTGCCAGCAGCTTAGCCCCGGCGAATACCCGGGAGACCCAGTACTTC; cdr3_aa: CASSLAPANTRETQYF
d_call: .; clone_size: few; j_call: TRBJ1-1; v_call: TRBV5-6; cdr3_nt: TGTGCCAGCAGCTTGTTTATTGCAACGAACACTGAAGCTTTCTTT; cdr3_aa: CASSLFIATNTEAFF
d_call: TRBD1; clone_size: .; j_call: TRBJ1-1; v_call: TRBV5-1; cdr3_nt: TGCGCCAGCAGCTCCGGGACAGGGGGCGCGGGTCGAACTGAAGCTTTCTTT; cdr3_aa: CASSSGTGGAGRTEAFF
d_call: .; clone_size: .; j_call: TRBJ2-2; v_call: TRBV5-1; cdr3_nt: TGCGCCAGCAGCTTGGCCAGGACCACCGGGGAGCTGTTTTTT; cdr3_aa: CASSLARTTGELFF
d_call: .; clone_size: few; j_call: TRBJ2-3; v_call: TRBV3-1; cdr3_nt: TGTGCCAGCAGCCAAGGGACACAGGGTACGCAGTATTTT; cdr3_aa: CASSQGTQGTQYF
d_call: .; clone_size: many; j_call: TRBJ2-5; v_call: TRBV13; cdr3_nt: TGTGCCAGCAGCCCACCCTATGACGGAGAAGAGACCCAGTACTTC; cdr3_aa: CASSPPYDGEETQYF
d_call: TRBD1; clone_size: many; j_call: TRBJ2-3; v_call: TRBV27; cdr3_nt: TGTGCCAGCAGGAGGACAGGGGGCTTGACAGATACGCAGTATTTT; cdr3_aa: CASRRTGGLTDTQYF
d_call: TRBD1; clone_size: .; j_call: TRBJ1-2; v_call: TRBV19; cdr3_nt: TGTGCCAGTAGTGGTTCCGGACAGGGAAACTATGGCTACACCTTC; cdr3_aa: CASSGSGQGNYGYTF
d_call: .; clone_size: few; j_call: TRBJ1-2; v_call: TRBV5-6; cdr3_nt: TGTGCCAGCAGCTTGTACGGCGGGAACCGGTATGGCTACACCTTC; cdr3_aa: CASSLYGGNRYGYTF
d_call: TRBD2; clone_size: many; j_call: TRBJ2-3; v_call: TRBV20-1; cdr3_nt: TGCAGTGCCCGAACCCTAGCGGGAGATTTGGATACGCAGTATTTT; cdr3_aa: CSARTLAGDLDTQYF
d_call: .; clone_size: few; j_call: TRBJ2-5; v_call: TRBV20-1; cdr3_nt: TGCAGTGCGGACCGTGCTGGGGAACAAGAGACCCAGTACTTC; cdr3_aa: CSADRAGEQETQYF
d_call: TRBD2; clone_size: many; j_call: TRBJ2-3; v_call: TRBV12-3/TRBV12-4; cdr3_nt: TGTGCCAGCAGCCAGGGACTAGCATTGGATACGCAGTATTTT; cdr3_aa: CASSQGLALDTQYF
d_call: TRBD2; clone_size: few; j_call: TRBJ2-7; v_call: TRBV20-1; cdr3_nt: TGCAGTGCTAGATTCTCAGCGGGAGTTCTTTACGAGCAGTACTTC; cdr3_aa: CSARFSAGVLYEQYF
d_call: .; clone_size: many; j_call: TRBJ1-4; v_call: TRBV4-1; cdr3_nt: TGCGCCAGCAGCCAAGGCTGGGGGAGGGGTGGTGAAAAACTGTTTTTT; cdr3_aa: CASSQGWGRGGEKLFF
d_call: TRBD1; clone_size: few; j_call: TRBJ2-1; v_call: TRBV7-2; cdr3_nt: TGTGCCAGCAGCCTCTCCGGGACAGCAAACAATGAGCAGTTCTTC; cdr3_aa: CASSLSGTANNEQFF
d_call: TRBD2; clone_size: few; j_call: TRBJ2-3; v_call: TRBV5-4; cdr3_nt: TGTGCCAGCAGCTTGTTTGCGGGAGCGACAGATACGCAGTATTTT; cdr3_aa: CASSLFAGATDTQYF
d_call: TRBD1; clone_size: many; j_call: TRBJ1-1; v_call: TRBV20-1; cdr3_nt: TGCAGTGCTCGGGACAGGCGATCCTATTCGAGTGCTGAAGCTTTCTTT; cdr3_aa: CSARDRRSYSSAEAFF
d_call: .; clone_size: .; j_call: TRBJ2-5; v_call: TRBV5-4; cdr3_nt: TGTGCCAGCAGCTTGCCAGGGAAAGAGACCCAGTACTTC; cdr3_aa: CASSLPGKETQYF
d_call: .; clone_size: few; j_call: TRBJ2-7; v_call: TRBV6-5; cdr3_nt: TGTGCCAGCAGTTACATCAGGGATTCCTACGAGCAGTACTTC; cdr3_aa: CASSYIRDSYEQYF
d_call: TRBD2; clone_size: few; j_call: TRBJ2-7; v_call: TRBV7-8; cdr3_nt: TGTGCCAGCAGCTTGCCGTCGGGGCTAGCGGGAGGCAGGAGCTCCTACGAGCAGTACTTC; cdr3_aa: CASSLPSGLAGGRSSYEQYF